These 20 T cell receptor beta chains were sequenced from one sample in a study of identical twins. MiXCR, run by TCRdb on the 5' RACE reads, gives a single entry per CDR3 protein. The sample lists 700,000 or so distinct CDR3 sequences, about 9.4% seen once, with 0.98% in the top ten. The sample was also linked to a second study, of yellow fever vaccine responses in identical twins.

The sequencing input was PBMCs. The source is a woman between 18 and 29 years old in good health.

The V call is TRBV6-5, the J call TRBJ2-3; 11 bases agree with TRBD2. The CDR3 runs 13 residues. Germline CDR1 is MNHEY and CDR2 is SVGAGI. Trimming removed 2 bases from V and 8 bases from J; junction bases left unmatched: 0. In nucleotides, the CDR3 is TGTGCCAGCAGTTACACTAGCGGGGGTACGCAGTATTTT. This encodes CASSYTSGGTQYF.

Only a few counts were recorded for this clonotype. This chain links TRBV10-1 with TRBJ2-7; possible D gene TRBD1, 6 bases. The germline V and J ends were trimmed by 9 bases and 0 bases, with 18 bases remaining between them. The CDR3 spans 15 residues. Germline CDR1 reads WNHNN; CDR2 reads SYGVQD (reference sequence). The CDR3, as DNA: TGCGCCAGGGAAGGACAGCAGGGGACCTCCTACGAGCAGTACTTC. Translating gives CAREGQQGTSYEQYF.

The rearrangement links TRBV11-3 to TRBJ2-7; D is perhaps TRBD1 (5 bases). The CDR3 covers 16 residues. Trimming removed 0 bases at V and 4 bases at J, with 16 bases between. Germline V CDR1 and CDR2: SGHNT, YENEEA. The CDR3 protein is CASSLDLDRGTYEQYF. As DNA, the CDR3 is TGTGCCAGCAGCTTAGATCTCGACAGAGGTACTTACGAGCAGTACTTC.

This clonotype was recorded at least ten times. The chain links TRBV9 to TRBJ2-1; possibly TRBD2 for D (6 bases). The CDR3 is 15 amino acids. The V gene lost 4 bases and the J gene lost 1 base, with 12 bases spanning the gap. From germline, CDR1 is SGDLS and CDR2 YYNGEE. CDR3 amino acids: CASSSWGGSYNEQFF. The DNA for the CDR3 is TGTGCCAGCAGCTCCTGGGGAGGTTCCTACAATGAGCAGTTCTTC.

This clonotype has a handful of counts. The CDR3 DNA reads TGTGCCAGCAGTTTAAACGGGGCCGGGGAGCTGTTTTTT. Translated, it gives CASSLNGAGELFF. The chain employs TRBV12-3 or TRBV12-4 and TRBJ2-2, with D perhaps TRBD2 (5 bases). V dropped 2 bases and J dropped 6 bases, with 7 bases sitting between them. This CDR3 has 13 residues.

This clonotype was counted at least ten times. V is TRBV7-9 and J is TRBJ1-1; D not resolved. CDR3 length equals 17 residues. V was cut by 2 bases and J by 3 bases, with 19 bases left in between. Germline loops: CDR1 SEHNR, CDR2 FQNEAQ (reference sequence). The CDR3 region is CASSLSGSFAMDTEAFF. The CDR3 DNA is TGTGCCAGCAGCTTAAGTGGCAGTTTTGCAATGGACACTGAAGCTTTCTTT.

J is TRBJ1-2 and V is TRBV6-1; 10 nucleotides line up with TRBD1. In germline, CDR1 is MNHNS, CDR2 SASEGT. Trimming removed 11 bases from V and 2 bases from J; junction bases left unmatched: 14. This CDR3 comprises 16 residues. CDR3 sequence (DNA): TGTGCCGGACAGGGGGATAGACAGGGAAGAAACTATGGCTACACCTTC. Protein product: CAGQGDRQGRNYGYTF.

The V call is TRBV9, the J call TRBJ2-1, with D possibly being TRBD1 or TRBD2 (6 bases each). CDR1 and CDR2 (germline): SGDLS, YYNGEE. This CDR3 contains 16 residues. Between the trimmed V and J ends, which lost 0 bases and 1 base, there was a span of 11 bases. CDR3 loop: CASSVAGDISYNEQFF. Written as DNA, the CDR3 is TGTGCCAGCAGCGTAGCGGGGGACATATCCTACAATGAGCAGTTCTTC. Full variable domain (remainder filled in from reference TRBV9 and TRBJ2-1): DSGVTQTPKHLITATGQRVTLRCSPRSGDLSVYWYQQSLDQGLQFLIQYYNGEERAKGNILERFSAQQFPDLHSELNLSSLELGDSALYFCASSVAGDISYNEQFFGPGTRLTVL.

This clonotype has ten or more counts. The V call is TRBV20-1, the J call TRBJ2-7; the D gene is possibly TRBD2 (5 bases). The CDR3 consists of 12 residues. The germline V and J ends were trimmed by 3 bases and 4 bases, with 10 bases remaining between them. The germline CDR1 and CDR2 sequences are DFQATT and SNEGSKA (reference sequence). The CDR3 region is CSASSSGYEQYF. In DNA form, the CDR3 reads TGCAGTGCTAGTTCCAGCGGTTACGAGCAGTACTTC.

This clonotype showed up just a few times. This rearrangement joins TRBV28 to TRBJ2-7; D might be TRBD1 or TRBD2, each matching 5 bases. V lost 6 bases and J lost 3, with 15 bases in between. The CDR3 has 14 amino acids. Germline values: CDR1 MDHEN, CDR2 SYDVKM. The CDR3 DNA follows: TGTGCCAGCAGCCCAGGGACGAGCATCTACGAGCAGTACTTC. It translates to CASSPGTSIYEQYF.

This clonotype occurred a few times. This sequence joins TRBV5-1 and TRBJ2-6, with 12 positions matching TRBD1. The CDR3 covers 20 residues. V lost 2 bases and J lost 0; bases outside the gene matches: 9. Germline V gene sequence: CDR1 SGHRS, CDR2 YFSETQ. The CDR3 loop is CASSLTWDRGQGSGANVLTF. Here the CDR3 DNA reads TGCGCCAGCAGCTTAACATGGGACAGGGGGCAGGGCTCTGGGGCCAACGTCCTGACTTTC.

This clonotype showed up just a few times. The chain is built from TRBV7-9 and TRBJ2-1, with 8 bases that match TRBD2. Germline CDR1 SEHNR, CDR2 FQNEAQ (reference sequence). There are 16 residues in the CDR3. V lost 6 bases to trimming and J lost 8 bases; unmatched junction nucleotides: 15. The CDR3 bases are TGTGCCAGCAGTTCCGTGCGGGGGGAACTCTTCGATGAGCAGTTCTTC. Protein product: CASSSVRGELFDEQFF.

This clonotype has just a few counts. The chain recombines TRBV12-3 or TRBV12-4 with TRBJ1-5, with TRBD1 matching 7 bases. The CDR3 length is 15 residues. Losses at the gene ends were 4 bases for V and 2 bases for J; bases not matched to a gene: 5. DNA of the CDR3: TGTGCCAGCAGTTACAGGGGCGGTGGCAATCAGCCCCAGCATTTT. This encodes CASSYRGGGNQPQHF.

CDR3 nucleotide sequence: TGTGCCAGTAGTCCTACAGGTTACACCTACAATGAGCAGTTCTTC. Translation: CASSPTGYTYNEQFF. The chain links TRBV19 to TRBJ2-1, with D possibly matching TRBD1 (5 bases). Deletions cut 5 bases from V and 2 bases from J, with 13 bases between. The germline V gene has CDR1 LNHDA and CDR2 SQIVND (reference sequence). The CDR3 totals 15 residues. The full variable domain, in which reference TRBV19 and TRBJ2-1 provide the parts outside the CDR3, is DGGITQSPKYLFRKEGQNVTLSCEQNLNHDAMYWYRQDPGQGLRLIYYSQIVNDFQKGDIAEGYSVSREKKESFPLTVTSAQKNPTAFYLCASSPTGYTYNEQFFGPGTRLTVL.

This clonotype was seen at least ten times. The CDR3 nucleotides are TGTGCCAGCACCCGTCGGCAGGGGGACTACAATGAGCAGTTCTTC. Translating gives CASTRRQGDYNEQFF. The chain carries TRBV12-3 or TRBV12-4 and TRBJ2-1; 7 bases are shared with TRBD1. This CDR3 has 15 amino acids. J lost 3 bases, V lost 7 bases, and 9 bases had no gene match.

The chain's CDR3 is CASSFLLVDTGELFF. The CDR3 region has the DNA TGTGCCAGCAGCTTTCTACTAGTTGACACCGGGGAGCTGTTTTTT. J is TRBJ2-2 and V is TRBV7-9; D is possibly TRBD2 (5 bases). V lost 3 bases to trimming and J lost 3 bases, with 11 bases between them. CDR3 length equals 15 residues. Germline assignment: CDR1 SEHNR and CDR2 FQNEAQ (reference sequence).

This clonotype was picked up a small number of times. The chain recombines TRBV28 with TRBJ1-2, with D uncertain. The CDR3 loop spans 14 amino acids. Germline CDR1 reads MDHEN; CDR2 reads SYDVKM. The V gene lost 2 bases and the J gene lost 4 bases, with 11 bases spanning the gap. The CDR3 coding sequence is TGTGCCAGCAGTTTAACAGATTGGGGCTATGGCTACACCTTC. Protein: CASSLTDWGYGYTF.

Comment on this clonotype: A read error may account for a junction end that differs from germline. V usage is TRBV18 and J usage is TRBJ2-5, with D perhaps TRBD2 (6 bases). The CDR3 sequence is 16 residues long. Germline CDR1 and CDR2: KGHSH and LQKENI. This chain's CDR3 is CASSPLPGSSQETQYF. CDR3 nucleotide sequence: TGTGCCAGCTCTCCACTCCCCGGGAGTTCACAAGAGACCCAGTACTTC.

The rearrangement joins TRBV6-5 to TRBJ2-5, with D maybe TRBD1 (6 bases). V was trimmed by 2 bases and J by 4 bases, leaving 14 bases between them. Germline assignment: CDR1 MNHEY and CDR2 SVGAGI. CDR3 length: 15 residues. The CDR3, as DNA: TGTGCCAGCAGTTACCGGGGACAAGTGGGAGAGACCCAGTACTTC. Residues: CASSYRGQVGETQYF.

As to this clonotype: It is likely a read error, because the conserved phenylalanine at the end of the CDR3 is missing. The chain combines TRBV29-1 with TRBJ1-1; TRBD1 agrees at 8 bases. CDR1 and CDR2 from the germline V gene are SQVTM and ANQGSEA. This CDR3 region has 13 residues. Trimming cost V 3 bases and J 4 bases; bases outside gene matches: 4. In DNA form, the CDR3 reads TGCAGCGTTGAGACAGGGGTGGCCACTGAAGCTTTCATT. This sequence encodes CSVETGVATEAFI.